This T cell receptor (beta chain) was recovered during a study of T cell responses to AZD1222 COVID-19 vaccine. Overall study findings and caveats: All repertoire sampling was performed exclusively after the peak T cell response. Among vaccine-associated CD4 TCRs, coverage spanned spike, with dominance at 160-218 and 743-854.

A note on this clone: The antigen is unknown.

TCRdb's copy holds only in-frame clones and misses some; the assay was immunoSEQ multiplex PCR. The sample includes approximately 130,000 clones, roughly 87% seen only once; the top ten take 5% to 6%. This CDR3 has 13 residues. V lost 3 bases and J lost 5, with 10 bases in between. Germline V lookup: CDR1 MNHNS, CDR2 SASEGT. Second-dose groups at about 4 or about 12 weeks were pooled. This TCR was recovered from an adult who received the AZD1222 COVID-19 vaccine. The sample in question was peripheral blood, obtained 28 days after the second AZD1222 dose. V usage is TRBV6-1 and J usage is TRBJ1-1; D is unclear. The chain's CDR3 is CASSDQLGTEAFF. CDR3 DNA sequence: TGTGCCAGCAGTGATCAACTGGGGACTGAAGCTTTCTTT.